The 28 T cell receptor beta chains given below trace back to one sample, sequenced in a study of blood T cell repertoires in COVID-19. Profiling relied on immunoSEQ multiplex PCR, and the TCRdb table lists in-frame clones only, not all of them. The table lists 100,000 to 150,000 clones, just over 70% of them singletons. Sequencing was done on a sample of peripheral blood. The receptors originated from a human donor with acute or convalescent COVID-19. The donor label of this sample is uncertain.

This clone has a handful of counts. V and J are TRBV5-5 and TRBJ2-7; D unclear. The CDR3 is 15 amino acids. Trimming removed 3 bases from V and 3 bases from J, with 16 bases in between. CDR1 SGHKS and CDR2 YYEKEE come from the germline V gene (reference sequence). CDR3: CASSSSQGRHYEQYF. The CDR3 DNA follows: TGTGCCAGCAGCTCATCGCAAGGCCGACACTACGAGCAGTACTTC. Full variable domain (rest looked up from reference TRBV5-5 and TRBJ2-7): DAGVTQSPTHLIKTRGQQVTLRCSPISGHKSVSWYQQVLGQGPQFIFQYYEKEERGRGNFPDRFSARQFPNYSSELNVNALLLGDSALYLCASSSSQGRHYEQYFGPGTRLTVT.

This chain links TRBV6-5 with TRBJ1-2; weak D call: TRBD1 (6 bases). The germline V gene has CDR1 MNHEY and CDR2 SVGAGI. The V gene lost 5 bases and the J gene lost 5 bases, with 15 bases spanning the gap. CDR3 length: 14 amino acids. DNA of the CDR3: TGTGCCAGCAGTACAAGAACAGGGAATTATGGCTACACCTTC. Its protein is CASSTRTGNYGYTF.

The DNA for the CDR3 is TGTGCCTGGAGTCCTCAGGTCTCCCTCTATGGCTACACCTTC. Its translation is CAWSPQVSLYGYTF. The chain couples TRBV30 to TRBJ1-2, with D hard to call. CDR1 and CDR2 from the germline V gene are GTSNPN and SVGIG (reference sequence). V lost 2 bases to trimming and J lost 4 bases, with 14 bases between them. The CDR3 runs 14 residues.

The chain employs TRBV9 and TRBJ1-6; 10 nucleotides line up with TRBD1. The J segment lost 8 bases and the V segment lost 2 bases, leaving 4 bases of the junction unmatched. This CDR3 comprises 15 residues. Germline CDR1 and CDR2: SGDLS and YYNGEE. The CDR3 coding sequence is TGTGCCAGCAGCGTCACCGGGACAGGGGATTCACCCCTCCACTTT. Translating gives CASSVTGTGDSPLHF.

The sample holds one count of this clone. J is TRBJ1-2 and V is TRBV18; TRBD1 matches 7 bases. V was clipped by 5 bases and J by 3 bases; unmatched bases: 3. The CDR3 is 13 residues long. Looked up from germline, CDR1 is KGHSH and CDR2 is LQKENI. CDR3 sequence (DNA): TGTGCCAGCTCAGACGGACAGGACTATGGCTACACCTTC. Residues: CASSDGQDYGYTF.

As DNA, the CDR3 is TGTGCCAGCAGTGGGAACCAGGGATTTTGGAATAATTCACCCCTCCACTTT. Translating it yields CASSGNQGFWNNSPLHF. The genes are TRBV25-1 and TRBJ1-6; a weak D match, TRBD1 (5 bases). CDR3 size: 17 residues. Deletions cut 4 bases from V and 5 bases from J, with 18 bases between. The germline V gene has CDR1 MGHDK and CDR2 SYGVNS.

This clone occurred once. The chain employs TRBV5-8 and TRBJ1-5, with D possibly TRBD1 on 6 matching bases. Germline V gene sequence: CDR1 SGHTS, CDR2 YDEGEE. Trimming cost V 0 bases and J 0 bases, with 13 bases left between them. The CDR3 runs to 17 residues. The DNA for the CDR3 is TGTGCCAGCAGCTTGGGACAGGTAATCTATAGCAATCAGCCCCAGCATTTT. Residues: CASSLGQVIYSNQPQHF.

CDR3 sequence: CASSLRQGVRADTQYF. CDR3 bases: TGTGCCAGCAGCTTAAGACAGGGGGTACGCGCTGATACGCAGTATTTT. The chain links TRBV7-9 to TRBJ2-3; TRBD1 aligns across 9 bases. The CDR3 runs to 16 residues. V was pared by 2 bases and J by 6 bases, with 9 bases of the junction left unmatched. CDR1 is SEHNR, CDR2 FQNEAQ, per germline (reference sequence).

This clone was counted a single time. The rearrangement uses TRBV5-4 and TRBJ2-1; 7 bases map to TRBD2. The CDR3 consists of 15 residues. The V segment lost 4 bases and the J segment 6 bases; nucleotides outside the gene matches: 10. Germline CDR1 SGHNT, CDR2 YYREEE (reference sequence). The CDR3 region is CASSAGLPPTNEQFF. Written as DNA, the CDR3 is TGTGCCAGCAGCGCGGGACTACCTCCAACCAATGAGCAGTTCTTC. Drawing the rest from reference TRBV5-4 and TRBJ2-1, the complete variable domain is ETGVTQSPTHLIKTRGQQVTLRCSSQSGHNTVSWYQQALGQGPQFIFQYYREEENGRGNFPPRFSGLQFPNYSSELNVNALELDDSALYLCASSAGLPPTNEQFFGPGTRLTVL.

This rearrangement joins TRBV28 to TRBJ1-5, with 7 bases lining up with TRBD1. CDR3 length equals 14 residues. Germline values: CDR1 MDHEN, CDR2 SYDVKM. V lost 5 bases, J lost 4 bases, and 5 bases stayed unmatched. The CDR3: CASSRQGKNQPQHF. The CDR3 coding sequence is TGTGCCAGCAGTAGACAGGGTAAGAATCAGCCCCAGCATTTT.

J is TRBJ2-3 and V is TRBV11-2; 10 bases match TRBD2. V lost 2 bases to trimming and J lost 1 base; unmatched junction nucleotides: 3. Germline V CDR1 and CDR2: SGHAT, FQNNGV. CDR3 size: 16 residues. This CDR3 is CASSLFTSGGTDTQYF. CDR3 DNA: TGTGCCAGCAGCTTATTCACTAGCGGGGGCACAGATACGCAGTATTTT.

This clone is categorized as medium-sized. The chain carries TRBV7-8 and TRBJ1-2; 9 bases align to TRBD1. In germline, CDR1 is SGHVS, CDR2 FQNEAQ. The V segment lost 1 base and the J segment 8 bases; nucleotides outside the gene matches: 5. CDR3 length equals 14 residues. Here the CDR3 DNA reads TGTGCCAGCAGCTTAGAAGGGACAGGGAGAGGCTACACCTTC. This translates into CASSLEGTGRGYTF.

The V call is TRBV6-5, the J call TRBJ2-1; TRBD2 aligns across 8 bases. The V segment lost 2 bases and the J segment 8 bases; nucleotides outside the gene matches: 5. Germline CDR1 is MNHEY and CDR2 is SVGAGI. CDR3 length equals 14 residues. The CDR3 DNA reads TGTGCCAGCAGTTACGGGCGGGGGGTCGATGAGCAGTTCTTC. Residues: CASSYGRGVDEQFF.

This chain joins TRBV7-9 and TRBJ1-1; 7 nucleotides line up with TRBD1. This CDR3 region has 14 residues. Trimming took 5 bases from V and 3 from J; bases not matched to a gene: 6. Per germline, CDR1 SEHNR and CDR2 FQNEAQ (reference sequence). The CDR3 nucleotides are TGTGCCAGCAGCAAGAGGGACAGCCACACTGAAGCTTTCTTT. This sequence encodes CASSKRDSHTEAFF.

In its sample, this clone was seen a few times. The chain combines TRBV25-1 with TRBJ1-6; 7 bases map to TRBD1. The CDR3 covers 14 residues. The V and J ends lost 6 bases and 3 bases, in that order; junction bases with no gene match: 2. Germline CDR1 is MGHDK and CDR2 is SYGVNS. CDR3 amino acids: CASRDRIYNSPLHF. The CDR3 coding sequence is TGTGCCAGCAGGGACAGGATCTATAATTCACCCCTCCACTTT.

The CDR3 sequence: CASTLSGGLNTGELFF. The CDR3 nucleotides read TGTGCCAGCACCCTTTCCGGGGGGCTGAACACCGGGGAGCTGTTTTTT. The genes are TRBV18 and TRBJ2-2; D is possibly TRBD2 (7 bases). Germline CDR1 KGHSH, CDR2 LQKENI. This CDR3 comprises 16 residues. V lost 8 bases, J lost 1 base, and 17 bases lay in between.

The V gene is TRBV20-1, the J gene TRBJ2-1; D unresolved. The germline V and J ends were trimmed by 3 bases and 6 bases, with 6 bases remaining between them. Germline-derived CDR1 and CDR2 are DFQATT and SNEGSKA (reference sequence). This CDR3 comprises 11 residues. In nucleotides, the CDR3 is TGCAGTGCTAGGTTATTCAATGAGCAGTTCTTC. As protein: CSARLFNEQFF.

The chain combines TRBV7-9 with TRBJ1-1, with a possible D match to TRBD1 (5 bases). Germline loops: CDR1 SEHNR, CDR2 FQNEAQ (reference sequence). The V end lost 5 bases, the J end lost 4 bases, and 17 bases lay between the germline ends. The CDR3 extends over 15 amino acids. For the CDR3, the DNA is TGTGCCAGCAGCCCGGGTCGGACATTCGGCACTGAAGCTTTCTTT. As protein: CASSPGRTFGTEAFF. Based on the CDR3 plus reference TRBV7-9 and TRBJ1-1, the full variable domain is DTGVSQNPRHKITKRGQNVTFRCDPISEHNRLYWYRQTLGQGPEFLTYFQNEAQLEKSRLLSDRFSAERPKGSFSTLEIQRTEQGDSAMYLCASSPGRTFGTEAFFGQGTRLTVV.

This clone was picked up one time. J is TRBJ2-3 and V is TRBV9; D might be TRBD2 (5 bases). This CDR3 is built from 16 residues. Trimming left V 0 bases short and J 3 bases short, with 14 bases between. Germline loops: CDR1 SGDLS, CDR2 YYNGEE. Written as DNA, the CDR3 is TGTGCCAGCAGCGTAGTCTCGGGAAGAGAGACAGATACGCAGTATTTT. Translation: CASSVVSGRETDTQYF.

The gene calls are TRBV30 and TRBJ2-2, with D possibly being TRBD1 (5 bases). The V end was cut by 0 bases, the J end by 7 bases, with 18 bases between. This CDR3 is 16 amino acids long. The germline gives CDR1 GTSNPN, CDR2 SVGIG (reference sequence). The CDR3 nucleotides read TGTGCCTGGAGTGTACGTTATAGGGGCTCGGACGGGGAGCTGTTTTTT. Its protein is CAWSVRYRGSDGELFF.

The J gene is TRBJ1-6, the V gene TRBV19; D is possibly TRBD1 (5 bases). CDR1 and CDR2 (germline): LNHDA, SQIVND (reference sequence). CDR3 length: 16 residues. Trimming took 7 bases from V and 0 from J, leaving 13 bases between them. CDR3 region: CASKDSATSYNSPLHF. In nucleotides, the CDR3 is TGTGCCAGTAAAGACAGTGCTACCTCCTATAATTCACCCCTCCACTTT.

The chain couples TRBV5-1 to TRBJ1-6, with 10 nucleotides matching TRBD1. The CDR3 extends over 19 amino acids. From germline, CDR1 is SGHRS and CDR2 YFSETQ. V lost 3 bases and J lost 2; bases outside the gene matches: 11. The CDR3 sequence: CASSSSGTGASPYNSPLHF. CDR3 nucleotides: TGCGCCAGCAGCTCATCGGGGACAGGGGCCTCCCCCTATAATTCACCCCTCCACTTT.

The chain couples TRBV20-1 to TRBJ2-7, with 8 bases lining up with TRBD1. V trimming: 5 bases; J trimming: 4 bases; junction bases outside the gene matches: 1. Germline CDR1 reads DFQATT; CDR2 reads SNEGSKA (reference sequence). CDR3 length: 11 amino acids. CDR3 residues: CSAGQGYEQYV. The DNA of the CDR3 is TGCAGTGCTGGACAGGGATACGAGCAGTACGTC.

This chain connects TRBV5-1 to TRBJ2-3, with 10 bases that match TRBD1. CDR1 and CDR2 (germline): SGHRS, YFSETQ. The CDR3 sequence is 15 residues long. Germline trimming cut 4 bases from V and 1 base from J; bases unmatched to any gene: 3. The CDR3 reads CASSGGTGGTDTQYF. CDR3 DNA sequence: TGCGCCAGCAGCGGGGGGACAGGGGGCACAGATACGCAGTATTTT. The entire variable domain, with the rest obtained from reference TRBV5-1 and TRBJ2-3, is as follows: KAGVTQTPRYLIKTRGQQVTLSCSPISGHRSVSWYQQTPGQGLQFLFEYFSETQRNKGNFPGRFSGRQFSNSRSEMNVSTLELGDSALYLCASSGGTGGTDTQYFGPGTRLTVL.

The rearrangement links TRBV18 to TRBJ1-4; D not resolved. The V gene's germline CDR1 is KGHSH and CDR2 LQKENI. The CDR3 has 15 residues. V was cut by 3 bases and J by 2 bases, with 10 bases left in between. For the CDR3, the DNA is TGTGCCAGCTCACCCGGGGAAGTGACTAATGAAAAACTGTTTTTT. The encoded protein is CASSPGEVTNEKLFF.

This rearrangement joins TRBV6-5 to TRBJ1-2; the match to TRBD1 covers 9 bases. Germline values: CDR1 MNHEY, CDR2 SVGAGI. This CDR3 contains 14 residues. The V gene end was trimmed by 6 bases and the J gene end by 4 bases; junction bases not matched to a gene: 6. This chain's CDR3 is CASRPTGGSYGYTF. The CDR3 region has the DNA TGTGCCAGCAGACCGACAGGGGGGAGCTATGGCTACACCTTC.

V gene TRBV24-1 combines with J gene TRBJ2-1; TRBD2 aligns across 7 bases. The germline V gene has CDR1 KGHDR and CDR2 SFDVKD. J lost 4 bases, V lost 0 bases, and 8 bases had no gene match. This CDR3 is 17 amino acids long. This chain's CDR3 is CATSDLHRGVGYNEQFF. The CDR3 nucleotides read TGTGCCACCAGTGATTTGCACCGGGGGGTGGGATACAATGAGCAGTTCTTC.

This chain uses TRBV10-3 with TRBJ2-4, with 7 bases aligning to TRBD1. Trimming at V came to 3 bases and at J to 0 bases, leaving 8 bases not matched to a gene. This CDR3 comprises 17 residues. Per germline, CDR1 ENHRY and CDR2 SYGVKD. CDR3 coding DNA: TGTGCCATCAGTGAAAAATTGACAGGGCTAGCCAAAAACATTCAGTACTTC. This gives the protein CAISEKLTGLAKNIQYF.